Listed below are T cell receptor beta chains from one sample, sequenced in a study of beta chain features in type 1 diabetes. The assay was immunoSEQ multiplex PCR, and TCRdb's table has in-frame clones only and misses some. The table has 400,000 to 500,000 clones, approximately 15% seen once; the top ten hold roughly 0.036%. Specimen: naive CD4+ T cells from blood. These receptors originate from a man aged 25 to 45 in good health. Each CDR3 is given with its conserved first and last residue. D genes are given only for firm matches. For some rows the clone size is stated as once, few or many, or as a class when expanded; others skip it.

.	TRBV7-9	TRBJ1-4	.	TGTGCCAGCCGCGCGGTCTATGGACACATGTTTTTT	CASRAVYGHMFF
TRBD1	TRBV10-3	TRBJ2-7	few	TGTGCCATCAGCGGACAGGGACCCTACGAGCAGTACTTC	CAISGQGPYEQYF
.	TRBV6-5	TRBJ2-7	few	TGTGCCAGCAGTTACTACAGGGAGGGGATCGAGCAGTACTTC	CASSYYREGIEQYF
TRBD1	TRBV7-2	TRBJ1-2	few	TGTGCCAGCAGCTCGGACAGGGAACAGATCTATGGCTACACCTTC	CASSSDREQIYGYTF
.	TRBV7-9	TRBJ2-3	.	TGTGCCAGTAATCCTATTAGGGGGAGGGGCACAGATACGCAGTATTTT	CASNPIRGRGTDTQYF
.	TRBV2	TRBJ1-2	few	TGTGCCAGCAACTTCGGGCTAAGGGACTATGGCTACACCTTC	CASNFGLRDYGYTF
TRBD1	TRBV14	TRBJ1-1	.	TGTGCCAGCACTTTAGGGGGCAGGTACACTGAAGCTTTCTTT	CASTLGGRYTEAFF
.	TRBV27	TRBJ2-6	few	TGTGCCAGCGCCGGTGCGTCTGGGGCCAACGTCCTGACTTTC	CASAGASGANVLTF
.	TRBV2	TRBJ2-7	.	TGTGCCAGCAAGGACAGCCCCGGATTCTACGAGCAGTACTTC	CASKDSPGFYEQYF
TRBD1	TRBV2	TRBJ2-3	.	TGTGCCAGCAGTACGGACAGGGGGCGTTCAGATACGCAGTATTTT	CASSTDRGRSDTQYF
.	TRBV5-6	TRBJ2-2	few	TGTGCCAGCAGCCCCCCAAAACGCGGGTGGAACACCGGGGAGCTGTTTTTT	CASSPPKRGWNTGELFF
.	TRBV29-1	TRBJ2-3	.	TGCAGCGTCGTAATTGCGCGGCCGGACACAGATACGCAGTATTTT	CSVVIARPDTDTQYF
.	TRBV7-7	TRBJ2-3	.	TGTGCCAGCAGCTTAGCAAGCGGAAGCACAGATACGCAGTATTTT	CASSLASGSTDTQYF
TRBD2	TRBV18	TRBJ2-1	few	TGTGCCAGCTCACAGGGGACTAGCGGGAGAACGAAGCGCAATGAGCAGTTCTTC	CASSQGTSGRTKRNEQFF
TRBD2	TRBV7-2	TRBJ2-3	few	TGTGCCAGCAGCGCGACTAGCGGGGCAGATACGCAGTATTTT	CASSATSGADTQYF
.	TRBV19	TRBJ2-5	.	TGTGCCAGTAGTACCAACGTCAGGGCTGAGACCCAGTACTTC	CASSTNVRAETQYF
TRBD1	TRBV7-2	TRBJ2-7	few	TGTGCCAGCAGCTTAGTGCTCAGGGGGCGATACGAGCAGTACTTC	CASSLVLRGRYEQYF
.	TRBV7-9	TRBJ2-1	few	TGTGCCAGCAGCCCCTCGGGACCAAGGGGTGATGAGCAGTTCTTC	CASSPSGPRGDEQFF
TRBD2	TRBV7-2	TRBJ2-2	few	TGTGCCAGCAGCACCCGACTAGCCTCTGGGGAGCTGTTTTTT	CASSTRLASGELFF
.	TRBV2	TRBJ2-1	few	TGTGCCAGCAGTGAAGTGGCAGGCCGACGACAGTTCTTC	CASSEVAGRRQFF
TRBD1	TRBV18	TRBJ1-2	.	TGTGCCAGCTCACAATCAACAGGGGTTCCACTTTCTAACTATGGCTACACCTTC	CASSQSTGVPLSNYGYTF
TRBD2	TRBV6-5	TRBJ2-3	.	TGTGCCAGCAGTTACTCGAGCGGGGGGGCCACAGATACGCAGTATTTT	CASSYSSGGATDTQYF
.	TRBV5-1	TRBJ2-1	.	TGCGCCAGCAGCTTTGACAATGAGCAGTTCTTC	CASSFDNEQFF
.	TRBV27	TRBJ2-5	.	TGTGCCAGCAGTTTCTTTTTTCCGCCTCGTGGCAGCGAAGAGACCCAGTACTTC	CASSFFFPPRGSEETQYF
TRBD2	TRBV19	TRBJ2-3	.	TGTGCCAGTACCGGGCAGAGCGGGAGGGGAGCTACGCAGTATTTT	CASTGQSGRGATQYF
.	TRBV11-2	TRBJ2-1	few	TGTGCCAGCAGCTTATATACCGGAGGCGATGAGCAGTTCTTC	CASSLYTGGDEQFF
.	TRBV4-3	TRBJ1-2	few	TGCGCCAGCAGCCAATATCAGGGGACTAACTATGGCTACACCTTC	CASSQYQGTNYGYTF
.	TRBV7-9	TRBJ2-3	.	TGTGCCAGCAGCCTGGGCCTAAAGTCAGATACGCAGTATTTT	CASSLGLKSDTQYF
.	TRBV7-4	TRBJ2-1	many	TGTGCCAGCAGCCCAAGCGGCCTACGGTACAATGAGCAGTTCTTC	CASSPSGLRYNEQFF
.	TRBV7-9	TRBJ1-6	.	TGTGCCAGCGGCTCGGGGGGAAGTATACGCGGTTCACCCCTCCACTTT	CASGSGGSIRGSPLHF
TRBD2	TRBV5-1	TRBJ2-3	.	TGCGCCAGCAGTCGGACTAGCGGGGGCACTAGCACAGATACGCAGTATTTT	CASSRTSGGTSTDTQYF
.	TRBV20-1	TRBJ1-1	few	TGCAGTGCTAGAGCCTCTTTTGAAGCTTTCTTT	CSARASFEAFF
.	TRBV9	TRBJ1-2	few	TGTGCCAGCAGCCGTGGCCTGAACTATGGCTACACCTTC	CASSRGLNYGYTF
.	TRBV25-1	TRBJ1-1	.	TGTGCCAGCAGGAAACAGGTGAACACTGAAGCTTTCTTT	CASRKQVNTEAFF
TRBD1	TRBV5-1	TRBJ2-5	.	TGCGCCAGCAGCTCGGGACAGGGTCAAGAGACCCAGTACTTC	CASSSGQGQETQYF
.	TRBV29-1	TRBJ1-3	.	TGCAGCGTTGTCGCGGGACTGCCTGGAAACACCATATATTTT	CSVVAGLPGNTIYF
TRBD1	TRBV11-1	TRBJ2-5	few	TGTGCCAGCAGCCCGAGACAGGGCGGCCAAGAGACCCAGTACTTC	CASSPRQGGQETQYF
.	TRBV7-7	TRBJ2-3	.	TGTGCCAGCAGCCCCACGGTTCATGGCACAGATACGCAGTATTTT	CASSPTVHGTDTQYF
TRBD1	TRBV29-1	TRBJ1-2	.	TGCAGCGTAAAGACAGGGGGCTACACCTTC	CSVKTGGYTF
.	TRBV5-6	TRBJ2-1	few	TGTGCCAGCAGCTTGGAACCCGATGAGCAGTTCTTC	CASSLEPDEQFF
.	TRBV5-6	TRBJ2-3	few	TGTGCCAGCAGCCCGACAGCCGGCACAGATACGCAGTATTTT	CASSPTAGTDTQYF
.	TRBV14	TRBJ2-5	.	TGTGCCAGCAGCCAAGGAACTTTCCAAGAGACCCAGTACTTC	CASSQGTFQETQYF
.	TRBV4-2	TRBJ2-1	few	TGTGCCAGCAGCCCAAGTGGTATCGTCAATGAGCAGTTCTTC	CASSPSGIVNEQFF
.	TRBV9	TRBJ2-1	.	TGTGCCAGCAGCGTAGGATCCGGAGTGAGGCCCCGTTCCTACAATGAGCAGTTCTTC	CASSVGSGVRPRSYNEQFF
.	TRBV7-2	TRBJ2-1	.	TGTGCCAGCAGCTTAAAACAGGGTACTGAGCAGTTCTTC	CASSLKQGTEQFF